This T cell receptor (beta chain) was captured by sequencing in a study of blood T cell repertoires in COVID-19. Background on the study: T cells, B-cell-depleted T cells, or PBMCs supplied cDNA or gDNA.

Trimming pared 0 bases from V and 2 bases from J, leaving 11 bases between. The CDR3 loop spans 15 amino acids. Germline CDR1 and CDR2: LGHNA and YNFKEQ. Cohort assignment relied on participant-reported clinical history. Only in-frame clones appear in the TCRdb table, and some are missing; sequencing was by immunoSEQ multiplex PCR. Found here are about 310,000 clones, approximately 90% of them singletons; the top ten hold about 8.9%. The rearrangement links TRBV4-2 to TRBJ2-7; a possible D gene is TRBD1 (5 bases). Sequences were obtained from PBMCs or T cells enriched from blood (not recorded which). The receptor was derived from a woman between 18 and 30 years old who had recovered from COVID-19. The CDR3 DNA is TGTGCCAGCAGCCAAGATCTTGTAGGGGCCTACGAGCAGTACTTC. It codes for CASSQDLVGAYEQYF.